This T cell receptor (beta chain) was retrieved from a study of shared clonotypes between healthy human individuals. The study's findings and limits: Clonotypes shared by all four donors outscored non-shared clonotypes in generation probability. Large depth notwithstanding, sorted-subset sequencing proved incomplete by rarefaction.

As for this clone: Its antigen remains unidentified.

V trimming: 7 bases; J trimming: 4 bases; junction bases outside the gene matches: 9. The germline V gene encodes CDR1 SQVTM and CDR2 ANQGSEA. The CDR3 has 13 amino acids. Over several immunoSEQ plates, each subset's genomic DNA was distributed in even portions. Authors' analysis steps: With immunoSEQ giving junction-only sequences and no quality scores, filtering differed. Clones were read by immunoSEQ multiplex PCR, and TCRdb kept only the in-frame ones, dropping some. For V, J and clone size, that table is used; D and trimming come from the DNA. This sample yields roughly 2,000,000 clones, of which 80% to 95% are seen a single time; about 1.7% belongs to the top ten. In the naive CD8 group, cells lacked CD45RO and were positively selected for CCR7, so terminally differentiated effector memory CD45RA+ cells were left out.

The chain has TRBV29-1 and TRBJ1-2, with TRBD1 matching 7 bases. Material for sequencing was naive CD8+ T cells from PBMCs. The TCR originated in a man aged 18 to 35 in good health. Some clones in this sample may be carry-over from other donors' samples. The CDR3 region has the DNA TGCAGCGCCAAGGGACAGCCTAGCTATGGCTACACCTTC. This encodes CSAKGQPSYGYTF.